Presented here are 5 T cell receptor beta chains from one specimen sequenced in a study of T cells in Graves' hyperthyroidism and ophthalmopathy. TCR beta CDR3 regions were amplified from RNA transcripts. Using the HTBI primer set, a first-round RT-PCR was run on the TCR CDR3. TCRdb fed the multiplex PCR reads into MiXCR, producing one record per CDR3 protein. The sample includes hundreds of thousands of distinct CDR3 sequences, roughly 32% of them seen just once. The sample consisted of blood. The receptors come from a woman in her forties with Graves' hyperthyroidism.

J is TRBJ1-4 and V is TRBV5-1; D uncertain. Trimming removed 0 bases from V and 7 bases from J, with 13 bases in between. This CDR3 comprises 15 residues. The germline V gene has CDR1 SGHRS and CDR2 YFSETQ. CDR3 residues: CASSLEGGMGEKLFF. CDR3 coding DNA: TGCGCCAGCAGCTTGGAAGGCGGAATGGGTGAAAAACTGTTTTTT. Drawing the rest from reference TRBV5-1 and TRBJ1-4, the complete variable domain is KAGVTQTPRYLIKTRGQQVTLSCSPISGHRSVSWYQQTPGQGLQFLFEYFSETQRNKGNFPGRFSGRQFSNSRSEMNVSTLELGDSALYLCASSLEGGMGEKLFFGSGTQLSVL.

Remarks on this clonotype: Possible read error: a much larger clone is one base away. The J gene is TRBJ2-6, the V gene TRBV11-2; 12 nucleotides line up with TRBD1. CDR1 and CDR2 from the germline V gene are SGHAT and FQNNGV. CDR3 length: 18 amino acids. CDR3 amino acids: CASSRLGQGASGGNVLTF. In DNA, the CDR3 is TGTGCCAGCAGTCGGCTGGGACAGGGGGCCAGTGGGGGCAACGTCCTGACTTTC.

With regard to this clonotype: A much larger clonotype is one base distant, so this may be a read error. The CDR3 protein is CASSLAYSSPTGAFF. The DNA of the CDR3 is TGTGCCAGCAGCTTAGCGTATTCATCCCCGACTGGAGCTTTCTTT. This sequence joins TRBV7-2 and TRBJ1-1, with D unresolved. CDR1 SGHTA and CDR2 FQGNSA come from the germline V gene. The CDR3 spans 15 residues.

This clonotype was observed a single time. The genes are TRBV2 and TRBJ1-2; the D is unclear. Looked up from germline, CDR1 is SNHLY and CDR2 is FYNNEI. The CDR3 contains 12 residues. The CDR3 DNA is TGTGCGAACGACGGTCGAAACTATGGCTACACCTTC. As protein: CANDGRNYGYTF.

This clonotype has only a few counts. This sequence joins TRBV28 and TRBJ1-2; D gene ambiguous. Between the trimmed V and J ends, which lost 6 bases and 8 bases, there was a span of 10 bases. CDR1 is MDHEN, CDR2 SYDVKM, per germline. The CDR3 loop spans 11 amino acids. DNA of the CDR3: TGTGCCAGCAGGACCCCGAGGGGCTACACCTTC. Amino acids: CASRTPRGYTF.